The 10 T cell receptor beta chains below all came from one sample that was sequenced in a study of T cell responses to AZD1222 COVID-19 vaccine. Libraries were prepared by immunoSEQ multiplex PCR; TCRdb keeps only in-frame clonotypes and omits some of them. Among approximately 190,000 clones listed, around 93% were seen once. Material: peripheral blood, obtained 28 days after the second AZD1222 dose. The origin of the receptors is an adult who received the AZD1222 COVID-19 vaccine.

The rearrangement uses TRBV28 and TRBJ1-1; D is ambiguous. Trimming stripped 6 bases from V and 4 bases from J, with 21 bases between. Germline loops: CDR1 MDHEN, CDR2 SYDVKM. This CDR3 has 16 residues. CDR3 nucleotides: TGTGCCAGCAGCCCCGCCGGAGGAGCTAGGAGCACTGAAGCTTTCTTT. This sequence encodes CASSPAGGARSTEAFF.

The V gene is TRBV12-3 or TRBV12-4, the J gene TRBJ2-1, with D possibly TRBD1 on 6 matching bases. CDR3 size: 12 residues. V gave up 9 bases and J gave up 6 bases, with 12 bases separating them. CDR3 amino acids: CASLQGPNEQFF. CDR3 bases: TGTGCCAGTCTACAGGGTCCCAATGAGCAGTTCTTC.

This chain connects TRBV5-4 to TRBJ1-5; D possibly corresponds to TRBD1 (6 bases). There are 19 residues in the CDR3. Looked up from germline, CDR1 is SGHNT and CDR2 is YYREEE (reference sequence). Trimming removed 1 base at V and 0 bases at J, with 20 bases between. The CDR3 DNA sequence: TGTGCCAGCAGCTTGACCTACCAGGGGACCCGAGATAGCAATCAGCCCCAGCATTTT. Translating it yields CASSLTYQGTRDSNQPQHF.

V is TRBV19 and J is TRBJ2-2, with D perhaps matching TRBD2 (7 bases). The CDR3 extends over 17 amino acids. V was shortened by 5 bases and J by 7 bases, with 23 bases between the two germline ends. CDR1 and CDR2 (germline): LNHDA, SQIVND (reference sequence). The CDR3, as DNA: TGTGCCAGTAGTTCACCTGGGGGGGCCGTCACTCGCGGGGAGCTGTTTTTT. It is translated as CASSSPGGAVTRGELFF. Combining the CDR3 with reference TRBV19 and TRBJ2-2 gives the whole variable domain DGGITQSPKYLFRKEGQNVTLSCEQNLNHDAMYWYRQDPGQGLRLIYYSQIVNDFQKGDIAEGYSVSREKKESFPLTVTSAQKNPTAFYLCASSSPGGAVTRGELFFGEGSRLTVL.

The chain recombines TRBV7-2 with TRBJ1-2; D gene uncertain. CDR1 and CDR2 (germline): SGHTA, FQGNSA. The CDR3 is made up of 13 amino acids. Trimming took 5 bases from V and 5 from J, leaving 12 bases between them. CDR3 region: CASSAGRAYGYTF. The DNA of the CDR3 is TGTGCCAGCAGCGCGGGGAGGGCTTATGGCTACACCTTC. The full variable domain, in which reference TRBV7-2 and TRBJ1-2 provide the parts outside the CDR3, is GAGVSQSPSNKVTEKGKDVELRCDPISGHTALYWYRQSLGQGLEFLIYFQGNSAPDKSGLPSDRFSAERTGGSVSTLTIQRTQQEDSAVYLCASSAGRAYGYTFGSGTRLTVV.

V is TRBV16 and J is TRBJ1-5, with unresolved D. CDR1 is KGHSY, CDR2 FQNENV, per germline. Trimming removed 1 base at V and 8 bases at J, with 9 bases between. This CDR3 is built from 13 residues. The DNA of the CDR3 is TGTGCCAGCAGCCAATTAGCGAGCGAGCCCCAGCATTTT. As protein: CASSQLASEPQHF.

The chain employs TRBV28 and TRBJ1-2; 10 bases align to TRBD1. CDR3 size: 14 residues. With V trimmed by 8 bases and J by 6 bases, 9 bases remained unmatched. CDR1 MDHEN and CDR2 SYDVKM come from the germline V gene. In DNA form, the CDR3 reads TGTGCCAGCCGACTGACAGGGGGCGCGGATGGCTACACCTTC. This sequence encodes CASRLTGGADGYTF.

The DNA for the CDR3 is TGTGCCAGTAGTCTATTGGGGGGGCGCCGGACTGAAGCTTTCTTT. It is translated as CASSLLGGRRTEAFF. The rearrangement links TRBV19 to TRBJ1-1; maybe TRBD1 (6 bases). V was clipped by 5 bases and J by 5 bases, with 18 bases between them. CDR3 length equals 15 residues. Germline V gene data show CDR1 as LNHDA and CDR2 as SQIVND (reference sequence).

The chain has TRBV27 and TRBJ2-7; 11 positions match TRBD2. CDR3 length: 16 amino acids. J was trimmed by 1 base and V by 2 bases; bases with no gene match: 4. The germline V gene encodes CDR1 MNHEY and CDR2 SMNVEV (reference sequence). The CDR3 is CASSLAGTSGSYEQYF. The CDR3 region has the DNA TGTGCCAGCAGTTTAGCAGGGACTAGCGGATCCTACGAGCAGTACTTC.

The chain uses TRBV27 and TRBJ1-1; D is ambiguous. Germline lookup yields CDR1 MNHEY and CDR2 SMNVEV (reference sequence). The CDR3 contains 10 residues. V was pared by 7 bases and J by 5 bases, with 5 bases between. CDR3 protein: CASMGTEAFF. CDR3 DNA: TGTGCCAGCATGGGAACTGAAGCTTTCTTT.